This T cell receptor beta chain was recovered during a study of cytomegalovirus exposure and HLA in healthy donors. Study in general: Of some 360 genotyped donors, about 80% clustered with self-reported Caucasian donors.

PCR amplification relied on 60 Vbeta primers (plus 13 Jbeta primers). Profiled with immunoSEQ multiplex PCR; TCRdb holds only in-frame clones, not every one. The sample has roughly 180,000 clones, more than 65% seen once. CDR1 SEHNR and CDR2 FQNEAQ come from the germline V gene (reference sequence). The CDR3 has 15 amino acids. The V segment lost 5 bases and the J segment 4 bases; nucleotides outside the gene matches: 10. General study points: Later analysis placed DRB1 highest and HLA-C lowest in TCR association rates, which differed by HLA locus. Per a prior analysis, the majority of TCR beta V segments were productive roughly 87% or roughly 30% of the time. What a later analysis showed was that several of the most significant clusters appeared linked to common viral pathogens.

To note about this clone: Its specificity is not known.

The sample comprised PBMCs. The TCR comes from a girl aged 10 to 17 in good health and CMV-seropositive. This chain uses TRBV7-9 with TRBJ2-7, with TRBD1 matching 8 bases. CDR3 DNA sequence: TGTGCCAGCAGCCCGTGGACAGGGAATTTTTACGAGCAGTACTTC. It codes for CASSPWTGNFYEQYF.